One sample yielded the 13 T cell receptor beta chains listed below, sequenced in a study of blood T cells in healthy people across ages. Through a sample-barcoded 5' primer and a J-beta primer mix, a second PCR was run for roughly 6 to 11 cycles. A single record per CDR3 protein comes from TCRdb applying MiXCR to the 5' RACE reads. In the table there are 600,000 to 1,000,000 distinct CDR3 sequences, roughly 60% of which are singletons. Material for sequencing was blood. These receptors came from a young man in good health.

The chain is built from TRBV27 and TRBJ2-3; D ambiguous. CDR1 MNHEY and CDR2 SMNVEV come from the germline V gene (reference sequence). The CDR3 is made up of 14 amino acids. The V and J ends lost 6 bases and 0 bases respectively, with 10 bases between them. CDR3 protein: CASRIGTSTDTQYF. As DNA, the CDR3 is TGTGCCAGCAGGATAGGAACTAGCACAGATACGCAGTATTTT.

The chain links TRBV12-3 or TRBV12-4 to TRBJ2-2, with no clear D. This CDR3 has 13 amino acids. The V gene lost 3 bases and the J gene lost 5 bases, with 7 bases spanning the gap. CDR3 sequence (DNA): TGTGCCAGCAGTTTTGGCGTAACCGGGGAGCTGTTTTTT. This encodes CASSFGVTGELFF.

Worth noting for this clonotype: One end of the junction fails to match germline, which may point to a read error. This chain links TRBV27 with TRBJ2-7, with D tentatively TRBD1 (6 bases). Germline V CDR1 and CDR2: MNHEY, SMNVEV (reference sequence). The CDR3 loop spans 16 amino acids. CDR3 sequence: CASGLAEATGVYEQYF. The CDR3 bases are TGTGCCAGCGGTTTAGCCGAGGCGACAGGAGTGTACGAGCAGTACTTC.

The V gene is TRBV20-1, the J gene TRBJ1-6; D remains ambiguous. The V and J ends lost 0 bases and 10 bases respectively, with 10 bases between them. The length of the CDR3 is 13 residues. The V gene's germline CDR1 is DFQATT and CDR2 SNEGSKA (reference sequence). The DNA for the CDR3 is TGCAGTGCTAGAGATCAAAGGGCCTCACCCCTCCACTTT. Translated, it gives CSARDQRASPLHF.

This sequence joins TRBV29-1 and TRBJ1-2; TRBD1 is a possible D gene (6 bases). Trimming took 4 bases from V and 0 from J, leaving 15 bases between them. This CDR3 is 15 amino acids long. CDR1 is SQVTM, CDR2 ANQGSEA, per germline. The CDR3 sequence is CSVGAGARANYGYTF. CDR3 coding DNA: TGCAGCGTTGGAGCAGGGGCTCGGGCTAACTATGGCTACACCTTC.

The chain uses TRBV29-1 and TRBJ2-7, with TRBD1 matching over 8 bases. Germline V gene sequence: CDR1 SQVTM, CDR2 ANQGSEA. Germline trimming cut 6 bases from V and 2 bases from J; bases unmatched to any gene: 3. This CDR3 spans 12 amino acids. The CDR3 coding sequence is TGCAGCGTCGGACAGGGTGCCTACGAGCAGTACTTC. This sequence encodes CSVGQGAYEQYF.

For the CDR3, the DNA is TGCAGTGCTAGAGATTCTGGGGACACGCGTCCCTTCAGCACAGATACGCAGTATTTT. It encodes CSARDSGDTRPFSTDTQYF. The J gene is TRBJ2-3, the V gene TRBV20-1, with D perhaps matching TRBD1 (6 bases). Germline lookup yields CDR1 DFQATT and CDR2 SNEGSKA (reference sequence). CDR3 length: 19 amino acids. The germline V and J ends were trimmed by 0 bases and 0 bases, with 22 bases remaining between them.

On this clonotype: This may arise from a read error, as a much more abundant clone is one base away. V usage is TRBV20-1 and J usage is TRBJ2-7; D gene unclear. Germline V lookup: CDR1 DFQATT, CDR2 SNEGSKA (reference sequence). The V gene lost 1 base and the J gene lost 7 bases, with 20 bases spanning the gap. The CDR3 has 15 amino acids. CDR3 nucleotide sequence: TGCAGTGCTAGAGCCCTTTCCTGGAAGCTTAATGAGCAGTACTTC. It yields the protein CSARALSWKLNEQYF.

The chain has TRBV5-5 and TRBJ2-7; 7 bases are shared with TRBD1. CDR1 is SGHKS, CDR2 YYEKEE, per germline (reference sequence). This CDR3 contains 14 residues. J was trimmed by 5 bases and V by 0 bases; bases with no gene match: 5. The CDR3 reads CASSLAKGADEQYF. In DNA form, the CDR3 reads TGTGCCAGCAGCTTGGCCAAGGGGGCGGACGAGCAGTACTTC.

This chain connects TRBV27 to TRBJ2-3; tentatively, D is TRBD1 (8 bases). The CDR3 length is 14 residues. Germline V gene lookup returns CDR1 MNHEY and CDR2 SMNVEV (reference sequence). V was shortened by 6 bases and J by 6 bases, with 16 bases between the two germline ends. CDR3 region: CASSDGQGGDTQYF. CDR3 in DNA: TGTGCCAGCAGCGACGGACAGGGAGGGGATACGCAGTATTTT.

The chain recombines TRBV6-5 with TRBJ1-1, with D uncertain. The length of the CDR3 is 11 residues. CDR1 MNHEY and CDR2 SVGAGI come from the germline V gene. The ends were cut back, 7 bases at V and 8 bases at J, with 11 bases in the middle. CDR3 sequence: CASTKYLEAFF. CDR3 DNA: TGTGCCAGCACCAAATATCTCGAAGCTTTCTTT.

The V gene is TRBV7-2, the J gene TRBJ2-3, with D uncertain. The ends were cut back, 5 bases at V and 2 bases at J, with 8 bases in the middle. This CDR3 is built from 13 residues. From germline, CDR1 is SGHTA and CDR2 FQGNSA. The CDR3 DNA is TGTGCCAGCAGCGTAGAGAACACAGATACGCAGTATTTT. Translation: CASSVENTDTQYF.

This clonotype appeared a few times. The CDR3 DNA reads TGTGCCAGCAGTTCCTCCGCAACAGGGGGGGGATGGCAGTACTTC. Its translation: CASSSSATGGGWQYF. The chain recombines TRBV28 with TRBJ2-7; perhaps TRBD1 as D (8 bases). CDR3 size: 15 residues. Germline V CDR1 and CDR2: MDHEN, SYDVKM. The V gene lost 4 bases and the J gene lost 9 bases, with 22 bases spanning the gap.